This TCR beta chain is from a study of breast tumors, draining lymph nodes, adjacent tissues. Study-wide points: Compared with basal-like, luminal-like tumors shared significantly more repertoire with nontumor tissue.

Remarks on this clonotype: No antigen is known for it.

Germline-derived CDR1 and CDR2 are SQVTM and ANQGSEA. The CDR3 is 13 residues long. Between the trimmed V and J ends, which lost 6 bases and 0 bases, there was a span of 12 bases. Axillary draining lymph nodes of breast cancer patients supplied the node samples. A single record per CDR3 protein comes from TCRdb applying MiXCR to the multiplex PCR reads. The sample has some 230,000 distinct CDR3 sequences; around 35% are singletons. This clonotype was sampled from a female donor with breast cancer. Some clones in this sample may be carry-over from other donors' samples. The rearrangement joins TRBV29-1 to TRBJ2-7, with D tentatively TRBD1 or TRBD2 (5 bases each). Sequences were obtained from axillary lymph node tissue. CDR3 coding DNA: TGCAGCGTCCGGGACGGAGTCTCCTACGAGCAGTACTTC. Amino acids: CSVRDGVSYEQYF.